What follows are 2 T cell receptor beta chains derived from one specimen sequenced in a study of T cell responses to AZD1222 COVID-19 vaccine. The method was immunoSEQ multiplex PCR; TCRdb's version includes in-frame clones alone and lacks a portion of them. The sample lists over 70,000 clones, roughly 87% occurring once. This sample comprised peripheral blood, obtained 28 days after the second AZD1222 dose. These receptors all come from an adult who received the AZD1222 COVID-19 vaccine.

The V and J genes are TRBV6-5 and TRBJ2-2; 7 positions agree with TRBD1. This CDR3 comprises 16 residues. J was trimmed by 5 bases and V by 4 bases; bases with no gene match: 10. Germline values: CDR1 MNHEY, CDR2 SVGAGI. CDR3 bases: TGTGCCAGCAGTTTCCCCCCGGGACAGCGGACCGGGGAGCTGTTTTTT. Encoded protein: CASSFPPGQRTGELFF.

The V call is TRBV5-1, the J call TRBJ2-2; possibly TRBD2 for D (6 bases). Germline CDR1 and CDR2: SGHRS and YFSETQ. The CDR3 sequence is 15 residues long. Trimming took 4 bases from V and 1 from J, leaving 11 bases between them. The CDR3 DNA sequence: TGCGCCAGCAGCCGGGACTCACAGAACACCGGGGAGCTGTTTTTT. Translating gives CASSRDSQNTGELFF.